These T cell receptor beta chains were read from a single sample in a study of blood T cell repertoires in COVID-19. Produced via immunoSEQ multiplex PCR; TCRdb's table is partial and in-frame only. Among 200,000 to 250,000 clones, 85% to 90% were seen once, and the ten largest hold 11%. The sequencing sample was made of peripheral blood. These TCRs come from a man between 50 and 59 years old with COVID-19, enrolled during active disease. Both conserved end residues are part of each CDR3. Fields, in order: V gene, D gene, clone size, J gene, CDR3 protein, CDR3 DNA. A D gene is named only where the DNA matches it firmly. Clone size is given for some rows only: seen once, a few or many times, or a class if the clone is expanded.

TRBV28	TRBD2	NA	TRBJ2-7	CASTPGGIGAYEQYF	TGTGCCAGCACCCCGGGAGGTATTGGAGCCTACGAGCAGTACTTC
TRBV7-9	NA	NA	TRBJ1-2	CASTITLRPGDAGYTF	TGTGCCAGCACCATTACCCTCCGGCCAGGGGATGCTGGCTACACCTTC
TRBV7-3	NA	NA	TRBJ2-4	CASSPNAGPNIQYF	TGTGCCAGCAGCCCAAACGCGGGTCCAAACATTCAGTACTTC
TRBV19	NA	NA	TRBJ1-3	CASRGTISGNTIYF	TGTGCCAGTAGAGGGACAATCTCTGGAAACACCATATATTTT
TRBV27	TRBD1	NA	TRBJ1-2	CASSTGQGDSYGYTF	TGTGCCAGCAGTACGGGACAGGGGGATAGCTATGGCTACACCTTC
TRBV5-6	NA	medium-sized	TRBJ1-1	CASSLRGTEAFF	TGTGCCAGCAGCTTAAGGGGAACTGAAGCTTTCTTT
TRBV19	TRBD2	NA	TRBJ2-1	CASSISGGARNEQFF	TGTGCCAGTAGTATCAGCGGGGGGGCCCGTAATGAGCAGTTCTTC
TRBV5-6	NA	NA	TRBJ2-7	CASSLGQAPSYEQYF	TGTGCCAGCAGCTTGGGACAGGCACCCTCCTACGAGCAGTACTTC
TRBV18	NA	NA	TRBJ2-1	CASSRARDSYNEQFF	TGTGCCAGCTCACGGGCCAGGGACTCCTACAATGAGCAGTTCTTC
TRBV9	TRBD2	NA	TRBJ2-7	CASSVTSGGTYEQYF	TGTGCCAGCAGCGTAACTAGCGGGGGAACCTACGAGCAGTACTTC
TRBV3-1/TRBV3-2	NA	NA	TRBJ1-3	CASSLAGPSGNTIYF	TGTGCCAGCAGCCTCGCCGGTCCCTCTGGAAACACCATATATTTT
TRBV6-2/TRBV6-3	NA	NA	TRBJ1-3	CASSYSIGSGNTIYF	TGTGCCAGCAGTTACTCGATCGGCTCTGGAAACACCATATATTTT
TRBV15	TRBD2	NA	TRBJ2-3	CATSRGSGGAVDTQYF	TGTGCCACCAGCAGAGGTAGCGGGGGGGCCGTAGATACGCAGTATTTT
TRBV5-1	TRBD2	NA	TRBJ2-7	CASSVQAGNYEQYF	TGCGCCAGCAGCGTCCAAGCGGGGAACTACGAGCAGTACTTC
TRBV5-1	TRBD2	once	TRBJ2-1	CASSLSIAGFVNEQFF	TGCGCCAGCAGCTTGTCAATAGCGGGATTTGTCAATGAGCAGTTCTTC
TRBV28	TRBD1	NA	TRBJ1-4	CASSQQGEGEKLFF	TGTGCCAGCAGTCAACAGGGGGAGGGTGAAAAACTGTTTTTT
TRBV3-1/TRBV3-2	TRBD1	NA	TRBJ1-5	CASSQGGTVNQPQHF	TGTGCCAGCAGCCAAGGGGGGACAGTCAATCAGCCCCAGCATTTT
TRBV11-2	TRBD2	NA	TRBJ2-2	CASSRTWTSGRAGTGELFF	TGTGCCAGCAGCCGAACCTGGACTAGCGGGAGGGCGGGCACCGGGGAGCTGTTTTTT
TRBV18	TRBD1	NA	TRBJ1-6	CASSPVRGNSPLHF	TGTGCCAGCTCACCAGTCAGGGGGAATTCACCCCTCCACTTT
TRBV4-3	TRBD1	NA	TRBJ1-4	CASSQNRGFATNEKLFF	TGCGCCAGCAGCCAAAACAGGGGTTTTGCAACTAATGAAAAACTGTTTTTT
TRBV9	NA	NA	TRBJ1-1	CASSVGGDTEAFF	TGTGCCAGCAGCGTAGGGGGGGACACTGAAGCTTTCTTT
TRBV28	TRBD2	NA	TRBJ2-7	CASSLPLPGLGYEQYF	TGTGCCAGCAGTTTACCTCTGCCGGGACTAGGTTACGAGCAGTACTTC
TRBV11-2	NA	NA	TRBJ2-2	CASSPGHRVTGELFF	TGTGCCAGCAGCCCAGGGCACAGGGTGACCGGGGAGCTGTTTTTT
TRBV5-3	NA	NA	TRBJ1-1	CARSLVWGHTEAFF	TGTGCCAGAAGCTTGGTTTGGGGCCACACTGAAGCTTTCTTT
TRBV5-6	TRBD2	NA	TRBJ2-1	CASSWPSGNSYEQFF	TGTGCCAGCAGCTGGCCTAGCGGGAATAGCTATGAGCAGTTCTTC
TRBV4-2	NA	NA	TRBJ1-3	CASSQDNNSGNTIYF	TGTGCCAGCAGCCAAGATAACAACTCTGGAAACACCATATATTTT
TRBV6-6	NA	once	TRBJ2-7	CASRGGDAYEQYF	TGTGCCAGTAGAGGGGGGGATGCCTACGAGCAGTACTTC
TRBV5-1	TRBD1	NA	TRBJ1-1	CASSLENRDRAFF	TGCGCCAGCAGCTTGGAAAATAGGGACAGGGCTTTCTTT
TRBV3-1/TRBV3-2	NA	NA	TRBJ1-4	CASSQEGATNEKLFF	TGTGCCAGCAGCCAAGAAGGGGCAACTAATGAAAAACTGTTTTTT
TRBV18	NA	NA	TRBJ2-5	CASSPSGETQYF	TGTGCCAGCTCACCCTCGGGGGAGACCCAGTACTTC
TRBV5-8	NA	NA	TRBJ1-5	CASSSTGQTQPQHF	TGTGCCAGCAGCTCTACAGGACAGACCCAGCCCCAGCATTTT
TRBV6-5	TRBD2	few	TRBJ2-1	CASRGLVARDNEQFF	TGTGCCAGCAGGGGACTAGTCGCCCGGGACAATGAGCAGTTCTTC
TRBV12-3/TRBV12-4	TRBD1	NA	TRBJ1-4	CASTGQGNEKLFF	TGTGCCAGCACCGGACAGGGGAACGAAAAACTGTTTTTT
TRBV7-2	NA	NA	TRBJ2-5	CASSLVERETQYF	TGTGCCAGCAGCTTAGTTGAGAGAGAGACCCAGTACTTC
TRBV7-3	NA	NA	TRBJ2-1	CASSLRVGGLGSYNEQFF	TGTGCCAGCAGCCTAAGGGTTGGGGGACTTGGCTCCTACAATGAGCAGTTCTTC
TRBV7-2	TRBD2	NA	TRBJ2-7	CASSLGSSGGTYEQYF	TGTGCCAGCAGCTTAGGTAGCTCGGGGGGGACCTACGAGCAGTACTTC
TRBV2	NA	many	TRBJ2-7	CASLVGASYEQYF	TGTGCCAGCCTCGTAGGGGCGTCCTACGAGCAGTACTTC
TRBV4-1	TRBD2	NA	TRBJ2-1	CASSQLLAGGPGEQFF	TGCGCCAGCAGCCAGCTCTTAGCGGGAGGGCCTGGGGAGCAGTTCTTC
TRBV18	NA	NA	TRBJ1-2	CASSPFGGADGYTF	TGTGCCAGCTCACCATTTGGGGGGGCAGACGGCTACACCTTC
TRBV11-3	NA	NA	TRBJ2-1	CASRKTGSNEQFF	TGTGCCAGCAGGAAAACAGGGAGCAATGAGCAGTTCTTC
TRBV20-1	NA	NA	TRBJ2-5	CSASSGYQETQYF	TGCAGTGCTAGTTCGGGGTACCAAGAGACCCAGTACTTC
TRBV7-2	NA	NA	TRBJ1-2	CASSLVRGSDGYTF	TGTGCCAGCAGCTTAGTGCGAGGTTCCGACGGCTACACCTTC
TRBV11-2	TRBD2	NA	TRBJ2-1	CASSLDGGGLAVYNEQFF	TGTGCCAGCAGCTTAGATGGAGGTGGCCTAGCGGTTTACAATGAGCAGTTCTTC
TRBV4-3	NA	NA	TRBJ1-2	CASSQDRTDNYGYTF	TGCGCCAGCAGCCAAGATCGAACAGATAACTATGGCTACACCTTC
TRBV6-5	NA	NA	TRBJ2-2	CASGTTNTGELFF	TGTGCCAGCGGGACAACGAACACCGGGGAGCTGTTTTTT
TRBV12-3/TRBV12-4	TRBD1	few	TRBJ1-1	CASSSGQVTEAFF	TGTGCCAGCAGTTCGGGACAGGTTACTGAAGCTTTCTTT
TRBV11-2	TRBD2	NA	TRBJ2-1	CASSSPRTSGRARYNEQFF	TGTGCCAGCAGCTCACCTCGGACTAGCGGGAGGGCTAGATACAATGAGCAGTTCTTC
TRBV5-6	TRBD1	NA	TRBJ1-2	CASSPGTANYGYTF	TGTGCCAGCAGCCCCGGGACAGCCAACTATGGCTACACCTTC